The clone carrying this TCR beta chain came up many times. Its antigen is currently unknown. The record originates from a study of neurological immune-mediated disorders. Study-wide points: Across subjects, expanded clones had no CDR3 amino acid sequences in common, pointing to private repertoires in all groups. In multiple sclerosis patients, the repertoire cluster was unrelated to clinical or MRI findings.

TCRdb passed the 5' RACE reads through MiXCR, listing each CDR3 protein once. The data show some 89,000 distinct CDR3 sequences, about 4.3% seen once. Indicated time point: longitudinal time-point 3. V lost 4 bases and J lost 6; bases outside the gene matches: 16. Germline loops: CDR1 SGHKS, CDR2 YYEKEE (reference sequence). This CDR3 comprises 19 residues. Sequences were obtained from PBMCs. This receptor was taken from an older woman with multiple sclerosis. The chain employs TRBV5-5 and TRBJ2-2; 12 bases align to TRBD1. CDR3 DNA: TGTGCCAGCAGCCTGACAACCGGGACAGGGGGCAACCCTCCCGGGGAGCTGTTTTTT. It codes for CASSLTTGTGGNPPGELFF. Using reference TRBV5-5 and TRBJ2-2 for the parts outside the CDR3, the full variable domain is DAGVTQSPTHLIKTRGQQVTLRCSPISGHKSVSWYQQVLGQGPQFIFQYYEKEERGRGNFPDRFSARQFPNYSSELNVNALLLGDSALYLCASSLTTGTGGNPPGELFFGEGSRLTVL.